The 7 T cell receptor beta chains in this list originate from one sample, sequenced in a study of tumor and adjacent non-tumor tissue in lung cancer. RNA was extracted from bulk tissue without any cell sorting. The library came from three nested PCR rounds adapted from ARM-PCR protocols. TCRdb re-derived calls from the multiplex PCR reads in MiXCR, one entry per CDR3 protein. The table records around 70,000 distinct CDR3 sequences, 55% to 85% of them present only once. Material: lung tumor tissue. The receptors shown here come from a man in his fifties or sixties with non-small cell lung cancer.

This chain joins TRBV4-1 and TRBJ2-3; D may be TRBD1 (5 bases). CDR3 length: 14 residues. The germline gives CDR1 MGHRA, CDR2 YSYEKL. V lost 1 base and J lost 4, with 9 bases in between. CDR3 sequence (DNA): TGCGCCAGCAGCCAAGTGGCAGGGCCAGATACGCAGTATTTT. Its protein is CASSQVAGPDTQYF.

This clonotype was counted only a few times. A read error may be the cause here, since a much bigger clone is one base away. The chain recombines TRBV6-1 with TRBJ2-5, with 10 positions matching TRBD2. Germline-derived CDR1 and CDR2 are MNHNS and SASEGT. This CDR3 comprises 17 residues. V lost 6 bases to trimming and J lost 3 bases; unmatched junction nucleotides: 13. CDR3 nucleotide sequence: TGTGCCAGCAGAGAACTAGCGGGATATCGAAGAGAAGAGACCCAGTACTTC. Residues: CASRELAGYRREETQYF.

Of note for this clonotype: An end of the junction does not agree with germline; a read error may underlie this. V gene TRBV15 combines with J gene TRBJ2-5; possible D gene TRBD2, 5 bases. The germline CDR1 and CDR2 sequences are LNHNV and YYDKDF (reference sequence). This CDR3 has 15 amino acids. For the CDR3, the DNA is TGTGCCACCAACAGAGAAACGACTAACAAAGAGACCCAGTACTTC. It translates to CATNRETTNKETQYF.

The chain couples TRBV6-1 to TRBJ2-1; D ambiguous. The CDR3 runs 14 residues. CDR1 is MNHNS and CDR2 is SASEGT in the germline V gene. V lost 7 bases and J lost 10, with 20 bases in between. The CDR3 DNA reads as TGTGCCAGCAATGTCGATCCCCCCACACCCGAGCAGTTCTTC. Protein product: CASNVDPPTPEQFF.

Notes on this clonotype: The germline gene is not matched at one end of the junction; a read error may be the cause. V is TRBV29-1 and J is TRBJ2-1, with D perhaps TRBD2 (6 bases). This CDR3 is 14 amino acids long. Germline V lookup: CDR1 SQVTM, CDR2 ANQGSEA. The CDR3 region has the DNA TGCAGCGTTGACCGGGACTCCACCTACAATGAGCGGTTCTTC. This gives the protein CSVDRDSTYNERFF.

This clonotype appeared a single time. At one end the junction does not follow the germline gene, possibly because of a read error. The chain recombines TRBV6-6 with TRBJ1-4; tentative D call: TRBD1 (5 bases). The length of the CDR3 is 16 residues. The germline V gene encodes CDR1 MNHNY and CDR2 SVGAGI (reference sequence). The CDR3 DNA follows: TGTGCCAGCAGGCGCCATGGGGCAGACACTAATGAAAAACTGTCTTTT. It translates to CASRRHGADTNEKLSF.

This clonotype was seen many times. This chain connects TRBV11-2 to TRBJ1-2; D may be TRBD1 (6 bases). Germline V gene lookup returns CDR1 SGHAT and CDR2 FQNNGV. V lost 5 bases and J lost 6, with 13 bases in between. This CDR3 has 13 residues. The CDR3 is CASSQTGTNGYTF. CDR3 in DNA: TGTGCCAGCAGCCAGACAGGCACTAATGGCTACACCTTC.